One and the same sample provided the 18 T cell receptor beta chains below, sequenced in a study of identical twins. TCRdb recomputed calls from the 5' RACE reads with MiXCR, one row per CDR3 protein. The data contain about 920,000 distinct CDR3 sequences, 10% to 15% of them singletons. Another study also made use of these data, one on yellow fever vaccine responses in identical twins.

Material for sequencing was PBMCs. These receptors all come from a young woman in good health.

This chain joins TRBV4-1 and TRBJ2-7; TRBD1 agrees at 8 bases. Germline-derived CDR1 and CDR2 are MGHRA and YSYEKL. The junction had 10 bases not matched to a gene; V was cut back by 4 bases and J by 5 bases. This CDR3 has 15 amino acids. Written as DNA, the CDR3 is TGCGCCAGCAGCCCCTACCGACAGGGGATAAACGAGCAGTACTTC. Translated: CASSPYRQGINEQYF.

This clonotype was recorded a few times. The chain carries TRBV4-2 and TRBJ1-2, with TRBD1 as a possible D gene (5 bases). The V gene's germline CDR1 is LGHNA and CDR2 YNFKEQ. CDR3 length: 16 residues. Deletions cut 3 bases from V and 3 bases from J, with 17 bases between. The CDR3 loop reads CASSQGLGDGYYGYTF. CDR3 DNA sequence: TGTGCCAGCAGCCAGGGATTGGGGGACGGCTACTATGGCTACACCTTC.

This clonotype was seen a few times. V and J are TRBV12-3 or TRBV12-4 and TRBJ1-2; possibly TRBD1 for D (5 bases). Trimming shortened V by 1 base and J by 8 bases, and 20 bases separated the two germline ends. This CDR3 is 16 amino acids long. CDR3 sequence reads: CASSLGDRGEESGYTF. CDR3 in DNA: TGTGCCAGCAGTTTAGGGGACCGAGGGGAAGAGTCGGGCTACACCTTC.

The rearrangement uses TRBV7-9 and TRBJ2-5; D is unresolved. V shed 2 bases and J shed 5 bases, with 9 bases lying between them. Germline V gene data show CDR1 as SEHNR and CDR2 as FQNEAQ (reference sequence). The CDR3 sequence is 13 residues long. DNA of the CDR3: TGTGCCAGCAGCTTACAGCTTCTGGAGACCCAGTACTTC. Amino acids: CASSLQLLETQYF.

This clonotype was recorded a few times. V usage is TRBV28 and J usage is TRBJ2-2, with D hard to call. The V gene lost 2 bases and the J gene lost 7 bases, with 14 bases spanning the gap. The CDR3 runs to 15 residues. The germline V gene encodes CDR1 MDHEN and CDR2 SYDVKM. The CDR3 bases are TGTGCCAGCAGTTTAAGTCAAGGGCCCATCGGGGAGCTGTTTTTT. Encoded protein: CASSLSQGPIGELFF.

This clonotype turned up a few times. V gene TRBV3-1 combines with J gene TRBJ2-1; TRBD2 matches at 8 bases. The CDR3 runs 13 residues. Germline CDR1 reads LGHDT; CDR2 reads YNNKEL (reference sequence). The junction had 5 bases not matched to a gene; V was cut back by 4 bases and J by 9 bases. DNA of the CDR3: TGTGCCAGCAGCCCTAAGCGGGAGCCTGAGCAGTTCTTC. This codes for CASSPKREPEQFF.

This clonotype was picked up a small number of times. The rearrangement joins TRBV11-2 to TRBJ1-4; D uncertain. The germline CDR1 and CDR2 sequences are SGHAT and FQNNGV. CDR3 size: 14 residues. V was shortened by 7 bases and J by 7 bases, with 16 bases between the two germline ends. The CDR3 reads CASMSPGAGEKLFF. The DNA for the CDR3 is TGTGCCAGCATGTCCCCCGGAGCTGGTGAAAAACTGTTTTTT.

This clonotype was seen a few times. This rearrangement joins TRBV15 to TRBJ1-1, with D hard to call. Trimming left V 5 bases short and J 4 bases short, with 14 bases between. The CDR3 covers 14 residues. Germline V gene sequence: CDR1 LNHNV, CDR2 YYDKDF (reference sequence). The CDR3 bases are TGTGCCACCAGCTCGCCTAGCTGGAGCACTGAAGCTTTCTTT. Its translation: CATSSPSWSTEAFF.

This sequence joins TRBV6-1 and TRBJ2-2; possible D gene TRBD1, 6 bases. The V end lost 7 bases, the J end lost 0 bases, and 15 bases lay between the germline ends. Germline loops: CDR1 MNHNS, CDR2 SASEGT. The CDR3 covers 16 residues. As DNA, the CDR3 is TGTGCCAGCACTCCCTCGGACAGTCCGAACACCGGGGAGCTGTTTTTT. Translation: CASTPSDSPNTGELFF.

This clonotype has a count of ten or more. V and J are TRBV12-3 or TRBV12-4 and TRBJ2-7; 10 bases match TRBD2. The CDR3 sequence is 15 residues long. The J segment lost 2 bases and the V segment lost 6 bases, leaving 7 bases of the junction unmatched. The CDR3: CASSPGTSETYEQYF. In nucleotides, the CDR3 is TGTGCCAGCAGCCCTGGGACTAGCGAGACCTACGAGCAGTACTTC.

The chain is built from TRBV2 and TRBJ2-7; D remains unclear. CDR1 and CDR2 from the germline V gene are SNHLY and FYNNEI. Trimming took off 4 bases at V and 2 bases at J, with 6 bases between the two ends. This CDR3 comprises 12 residues. The CDR3 nucleotides read TGTGCCAGCAGTGGAAGGGCCTACGAGCAGTACTTC. It codes for CASSGRAYEQYF.

V is TRBV5-5 and J is TRBJ2-2, with 10 bases lining up with TRBD1. The CDR3 spans 16 residues. V dropped 4 bases and J dropped 5; count of bases not matched to a gene: 8. From germline, CDR1 is SGHKS and CDR2 YYEKEE (reference sequence). The CDR3 spells CASSLGQGVGTGELFF. CDR3 in DNA: TGTGCCAGCAGCCTCGGACAGGGGGTCGGTACCGGGGAGCTGTTTTTT.

This clonotype was seen at least ten times. The CDR3 DNA sequence: TGCAGCGTTGAAGATGGGACTAGCGGGAATGAGCAGTTCTTC. Translating gives CSVEDGTSGNEQFF. The chain recombines TRBV29-1 with TRBJ2-1; 12 bases line up with TRBD2. This CDR3 is 14 amino acids long. CDR1 is SQVTM and CDR2 is ANQGSEA in the germline V gene. J gave up 7 bases and V 0 bases, and 1 base lay outside the gene matches.

V and J are TRBV6-5 and TRBJ1-6; 10 positions match TRBD1. The germline gives CDR1 MNHEY, CDR2 SVGAGI. The CDR3 sequence is 14 residues long. Trimming at V came to 2 bases and at J to 10 bases, leaving 2 bases not matched to a gene. In nucleotides, the CDR3 is TGTGCCAGCAGTTACGGGACAGGGGCCTCACCCCTCCACTTT. Encoded protein: CASSYGTGASPLHF.

A few counts support this clonotype. This chain uses TRBV10-3 with TRBJ1-1; 11 nucleotides line up with TRBD1. Germline-derived CDR1 and CDR2 are ENHRY and SYGVKD. V gave up 5 bases and J gave up 4 bases; unmatched junction bases: 12. CDR3 length: 17 residues. The CDR3 region is CAISLRGQGAKGTEAFF. The CDR3 DNA follows: TGTGCCATCAGTCTCCGAGGACAGGGGGCGAAGGGCACTGAAGCTTTCTTT.

The genes are TRBV10-3 and TRBJ1-6; D unresolved. V shed 11 bases and J shed 7 bases, with 15 bases lying between them. CDR1 is ENHRY and CDR2 is SYGVKD in the germline V gene. The length of the CDR3 is 13 residues. DNA for the CDR3: TGTGCCGACGGAGAAGGCCCCAATTCACCCCTCCACTTT. Its translation is CADGEGPNSPLHF.

This clonotype was counted between two and nine times. The CDR3 nucleotides are TGTGCCAGCAGCCAACAGGGACTACAGAAGAGCTCCTACAATGAGCAGTTCTTC. Translation: CASSQQGLQKSSYNEQFF. The chain couples TRBV5-6 to TRBJ2-1; D possibly corresponds to TRBD2 (7 bases). Germline V gene sequence: CDR1 SGHDT, CDR2 YYEEEE. This CDR3 is built from 18 residues. Trimming removed 4 bases at V and 0 bases at J, with 20 bases between.

The V gene is TRBV20-1, the J gene TRBJ1-1; possibly TRBD1 for D (5 bases). V shed 3 bases and J shed 6 bases, with 11 bases lying between them. There are 12 residues in the CDR3. Germline CDR1 DFQATT, CDR2 SNEGSKA (reference sequence). The CDR3 sequence: CSASSLGPEAFF. Here the CDR3 DNA reads TGCAGTGCTAGTAGTTTGGGGCCTGAAGCTTTCTTT.